This T cell receptor beta chain was identified in a study of T-cell reconstitution after alpha-beta-depleted transplantation in children. Preparing the TCRbeta library involved the use of unique molecular identifiers. Using its own MiXCR run on the PCR reads, TCRdb lists one record per CDR3 protein. The sample carries over 150,000 distinct CDR3 sequences, more than 12% recorded once. J was trimmed by 3 bases and V by 5 bases; bases with no gene match: 9. The CDR3 is 15 amino acids. CDR1 and CDR2 from the germline V gene are DFQATT and SNEGSKA (reference sequence). The chain uses TRBV20-1 and TRBJ2-5; 10 positions match TRBD2. This sequence originates from a human donor who donated a stem cell graft to a child with acute lymphoblastic leukemia. The sample consisted of PBMCs from the stem cell graft donor, taken from the stem cell graft. The CDR3 DNA sequence: TGCAGTGCTTCCGGTTTGAGCGGGAGGGAAGAGACCCAGTACTTC. It is translated as CSASGLSGREETQYF.